This T cell receptor beta chain was profiled in a study of a mutant IDH1 vaccine in newly diagnosed glioma. Study overall: With temozolomide cycles, or 4-6 weeks after radiotherapy alone, vaccination was started. Therapy received beforehand was radiotherapy, temozolomide, or both, with most patients given both. Study results and caveats: Pseudoprogression appeared independent of alterations in top peripheral clonotypes.

As regards this clone: What it binds is not known.

Losses at the gene ends were 4 bases for V and 7 bases for J; bases not matched to a gene: 5. This CDR3 has 13 residues. Germline assignment: CDR1 LNHDA and CDR2 SQIVND (reference sequence). The method was immunoSEQ multiplex PCR; TCRdb's version includes in-frame clones alone and lacks a portion of them. This sample has 25,000 to 35,000 clones, with nearly 90% found just once. The time point was: week 11, during vaccination. Doses consisted of 300 ug of mutant IDH1 20-mer peptide each, paired with topical imiquimod. Donor diagnoses consisted of new WHO grade 3 or 4 IDH1-mutant, ATRX-lost astrocytomas.

The sample consisted of PBMCs, taken from a glioma patient whose treatment included an IDH1 peptide vaccine. This sequence was found in a man between 18 and 29 years old with glioma. This chain connects TRBV19 to TRBJ2-7, with TRBD1 identical over 9 bases. The CDR3 coding sequence is TGTGCCAGTAGTAGGGGACAGGGAGAGGAGCAGTACTTC. Its protein is CASSRGQGEEQYF.